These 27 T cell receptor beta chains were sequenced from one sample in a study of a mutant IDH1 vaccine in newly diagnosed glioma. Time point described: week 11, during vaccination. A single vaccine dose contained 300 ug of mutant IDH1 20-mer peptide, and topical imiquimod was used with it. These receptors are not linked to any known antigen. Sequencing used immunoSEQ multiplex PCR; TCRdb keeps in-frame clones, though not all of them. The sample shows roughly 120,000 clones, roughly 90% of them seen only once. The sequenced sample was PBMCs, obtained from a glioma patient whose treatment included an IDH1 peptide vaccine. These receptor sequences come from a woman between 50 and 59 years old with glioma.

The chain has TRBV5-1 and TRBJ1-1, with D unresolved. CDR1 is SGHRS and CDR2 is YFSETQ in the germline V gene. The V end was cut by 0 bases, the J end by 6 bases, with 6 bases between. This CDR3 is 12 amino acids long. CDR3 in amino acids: CASSLVNSEAFF. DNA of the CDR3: TGCGCCAGCAGCTTGGTAAATTCTGAAGCTTTCTTT.

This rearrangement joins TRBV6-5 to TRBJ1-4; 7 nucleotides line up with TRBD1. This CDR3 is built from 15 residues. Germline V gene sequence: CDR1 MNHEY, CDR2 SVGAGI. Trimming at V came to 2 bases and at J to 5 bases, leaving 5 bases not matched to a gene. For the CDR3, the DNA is TGTGCCAGCAGTTACCTGGGGACAGTGAATGAAAAACTGTTTTTT. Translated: CASSYLGTVNEKLFF.

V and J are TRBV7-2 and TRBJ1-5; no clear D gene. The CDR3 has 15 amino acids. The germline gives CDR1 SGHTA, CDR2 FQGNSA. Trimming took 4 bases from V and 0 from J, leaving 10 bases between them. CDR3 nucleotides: TGTGCCAGCAGCTCCCTAGGGAATAGCAATCAGCCCCAGCATTTT. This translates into CASSSLGNSNQPQHF.

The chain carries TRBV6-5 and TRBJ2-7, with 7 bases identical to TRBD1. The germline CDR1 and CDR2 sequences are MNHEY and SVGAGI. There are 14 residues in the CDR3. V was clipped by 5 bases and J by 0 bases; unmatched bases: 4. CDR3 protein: CASSADRDSYEQYF. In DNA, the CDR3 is TGTGCCAGCAGTGCAGACAGGGACTCCTACGAGCAGTACTTC.

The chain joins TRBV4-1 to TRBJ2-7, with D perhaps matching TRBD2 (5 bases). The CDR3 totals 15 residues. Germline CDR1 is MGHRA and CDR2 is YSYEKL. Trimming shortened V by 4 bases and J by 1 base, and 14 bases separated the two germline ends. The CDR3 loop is CASSPRGSGSYEQYF. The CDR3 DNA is TGCGCCAGCAGCCCGCGCGGTTCGGGGTCCTACGAGCAGTACTTC.

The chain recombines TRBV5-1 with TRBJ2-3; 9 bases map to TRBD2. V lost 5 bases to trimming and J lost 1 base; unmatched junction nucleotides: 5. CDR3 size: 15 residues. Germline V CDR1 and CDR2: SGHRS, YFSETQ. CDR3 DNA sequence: TGCGCCAGCAGTATAGCGGGAGCCGGCACAGATACGCAGTATTTT. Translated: CASSIAGAGTDTQYF. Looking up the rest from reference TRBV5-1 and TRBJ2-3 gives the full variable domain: KAGVTQTPRYLIKTRGQQVTLSCSPISGHRSVSWYQQTPGQGLQFLFEYFSETQRNKGNFPGRFSGRQFSNSRSEMNVSTLELGDSALYLCASSIAGAGTDTQYFGPGTRLTVL.

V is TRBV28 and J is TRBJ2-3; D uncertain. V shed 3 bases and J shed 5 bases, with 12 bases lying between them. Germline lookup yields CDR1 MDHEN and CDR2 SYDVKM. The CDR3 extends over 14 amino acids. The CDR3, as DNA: TGTGCCAGCAGTTTGCCGTCCCTCCAAGATACGCAGTATTTT. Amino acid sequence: CASSLPSLQDTQYF.

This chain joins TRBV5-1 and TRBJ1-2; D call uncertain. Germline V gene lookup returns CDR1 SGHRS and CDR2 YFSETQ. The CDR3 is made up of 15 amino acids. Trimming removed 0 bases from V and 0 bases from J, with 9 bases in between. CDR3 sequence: CASSLERSSNYGYTF. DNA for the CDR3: TGCGCCAGCAGCTTGGAACGGAGTTCTAACTATGGCTACACCTTC.

The CDR3 sequence is CASTWGSREKLFF. Written as DNA, the CDR3 is TGTGCCTCTACCTGGGGCAGTCGGGAAAAACTGTTTTTT. The rearrangement uses TRBV30 and TRBJ1-4; D possibly corresponds to TRBD1 (5 bases). The CDR3 loop spans 13 amino acids. Trimming left V 7 bases short and J 8 bases short, with 17 bases between. Germline V lookup: CDR1 GTSNPN, CDR2 SVGIG (reference sequence).

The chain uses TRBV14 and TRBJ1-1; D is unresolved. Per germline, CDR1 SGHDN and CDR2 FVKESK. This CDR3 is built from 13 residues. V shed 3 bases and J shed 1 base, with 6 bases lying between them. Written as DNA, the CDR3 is TGTGCCAGCAGCCAGGACGGGAACACTGAAGCTTTCTTT. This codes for CASSQDGNTEAFF.

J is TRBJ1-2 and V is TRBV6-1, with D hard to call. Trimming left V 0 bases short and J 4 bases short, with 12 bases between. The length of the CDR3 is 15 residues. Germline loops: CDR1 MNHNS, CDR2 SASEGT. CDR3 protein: CASSEAGPSIYGYTF. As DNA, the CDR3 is TGTGCCAGCAGTGAAGCGGGCCCGTCCATCTATGGCTACACCTTC.

CDR3 residues: CASCRLAGSTYEQYF. CDR3 DNA: TGTGCCAGCTGCAGGCTAGCGGGATCAACCTACGAGCAGTACTTC. The gene calls are TRBV6-6 and TRBJ2-7, with TRBD2 matching 9 bases. The CDR3 spans 15 residues. Germline lookup yields CDR1 MNHNY and CDR2 SVGAGI (reference sequence). The V gene end was trimmed by 8 bases and the J gene end by 2 bases; junction bases not matched to a gene: 10.

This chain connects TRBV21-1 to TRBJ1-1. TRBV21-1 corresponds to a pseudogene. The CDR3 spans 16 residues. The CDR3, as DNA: TGTGCCAGCAGCAAAGTTGACTGTCTTGCAAATCCTGAAGCTTTCTTT. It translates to CASSKVDCLANPEAFF.

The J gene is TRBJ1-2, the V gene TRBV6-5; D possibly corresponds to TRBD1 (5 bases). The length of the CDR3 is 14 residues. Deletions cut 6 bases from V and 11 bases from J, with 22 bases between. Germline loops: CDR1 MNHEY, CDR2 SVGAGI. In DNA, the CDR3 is TGTGCCAGCAGCGAAACCGGGACCCTGCCACAGTACACCTTC. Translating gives CASSETGTLPQYTF.

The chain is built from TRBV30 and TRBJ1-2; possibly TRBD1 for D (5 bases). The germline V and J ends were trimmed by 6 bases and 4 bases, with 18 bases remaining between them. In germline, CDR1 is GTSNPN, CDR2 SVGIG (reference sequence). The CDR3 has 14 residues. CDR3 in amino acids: CACTTEGDPYGYTF. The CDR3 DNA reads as TGTGCCTGTACCACCGAAGGGGATCCCTATGGCTACACCTTC.

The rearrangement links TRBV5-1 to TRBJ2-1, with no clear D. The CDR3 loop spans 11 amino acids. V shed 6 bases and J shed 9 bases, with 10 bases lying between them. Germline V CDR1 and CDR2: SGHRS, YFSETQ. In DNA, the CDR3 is TGCGCCAGCAAGTACGGCGGTGAGCAGTTCTTC. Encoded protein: CASKYGGEQFF.

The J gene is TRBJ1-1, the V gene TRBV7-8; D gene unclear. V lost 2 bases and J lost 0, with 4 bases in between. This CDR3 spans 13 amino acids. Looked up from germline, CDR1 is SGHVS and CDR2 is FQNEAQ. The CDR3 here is CASSLQLNTEAFF. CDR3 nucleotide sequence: TGTGCCAGCAGCTTACAGTTGAACACTGAAGCTTTCTTT. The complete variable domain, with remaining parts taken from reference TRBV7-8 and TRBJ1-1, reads GAGVSQSPRYKVAKRGQDVALRCDPISGHVSLFWYQQALGQGPEFLTYFQNEAQLDKSGLPSDRFFAERPEGSVSTLKIQRTQQEDSAVYLCASSLQLNTEAFFGQGTRLTVV.

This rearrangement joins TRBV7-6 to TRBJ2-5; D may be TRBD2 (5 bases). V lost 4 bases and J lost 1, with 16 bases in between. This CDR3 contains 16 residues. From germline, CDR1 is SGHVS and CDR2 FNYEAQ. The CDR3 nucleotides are TGTGCCAGCAGCTCCGGGATTGGCGGGTTCCAAGAGACCCAGTACTTC. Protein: CASSSGIGGFQETQYF.

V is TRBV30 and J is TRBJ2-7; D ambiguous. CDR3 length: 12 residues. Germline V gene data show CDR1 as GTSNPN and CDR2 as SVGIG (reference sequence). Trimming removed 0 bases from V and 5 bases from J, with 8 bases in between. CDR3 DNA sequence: TGTGCCTGGAGTGTATTACCCCACGAGCAGTACTTC. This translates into CAWSVLPHEQYF.

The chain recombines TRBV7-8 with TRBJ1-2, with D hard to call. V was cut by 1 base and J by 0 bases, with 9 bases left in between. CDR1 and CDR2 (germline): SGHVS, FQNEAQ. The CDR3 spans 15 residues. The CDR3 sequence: CASSLVGKANYGYTF. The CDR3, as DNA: TGTGCCAGCAGCTTAGTCGGGAAAGCTAACTATGGCTACACCTTC.

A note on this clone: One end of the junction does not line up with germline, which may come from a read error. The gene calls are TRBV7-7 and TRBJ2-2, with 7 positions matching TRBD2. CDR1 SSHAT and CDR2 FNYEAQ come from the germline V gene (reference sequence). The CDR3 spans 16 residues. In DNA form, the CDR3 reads TGTGCTAGCAGCTTATTTCCCCGCGGGAGAAAAGGGGAGCTGTTTTTT. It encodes CASSLFPRGRKGELFF.

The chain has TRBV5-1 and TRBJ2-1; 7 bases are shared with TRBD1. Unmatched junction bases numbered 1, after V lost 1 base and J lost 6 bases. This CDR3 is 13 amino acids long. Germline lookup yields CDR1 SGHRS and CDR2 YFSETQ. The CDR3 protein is CASSLPGGNEQFF. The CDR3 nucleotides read TGCGCCAGCAGCTTGCCAGGGGGCAATGAGCAGTTCTTC.

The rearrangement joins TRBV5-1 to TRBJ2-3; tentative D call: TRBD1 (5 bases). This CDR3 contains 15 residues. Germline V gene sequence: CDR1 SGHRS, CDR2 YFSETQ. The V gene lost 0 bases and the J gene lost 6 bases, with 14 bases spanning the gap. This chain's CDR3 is CASSLATDSPDTQYF. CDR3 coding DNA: TGCGCCAGCAGCTTGGCCACCGACAGCCCGGATACGCAGTATTTT.

The CDR3 sequence is CASSLDGVSTDTQYF. The DNA for the CDR3 is TGTGCCAGCAGCTTAGACGGGGTATCGACAGATACGCAGTATTTT. The chain is built from TRBV7-6 and TRBJ2-3, with D maybe TRBD2 (5 bases). This CDR3 is built from 15 residues. CDR1 is SGHVS and CDR2 is FNYEAQ in the germline V gene. V was trimmed by 1 base and J by 3 bases, leaving 11 bases between them.

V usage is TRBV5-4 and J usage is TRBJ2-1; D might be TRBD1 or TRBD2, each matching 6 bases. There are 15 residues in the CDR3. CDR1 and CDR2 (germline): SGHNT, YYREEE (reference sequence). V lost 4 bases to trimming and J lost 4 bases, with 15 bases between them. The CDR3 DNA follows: TGTGCCAGCAGCAGAAGCGGAGGGGGGTACAATGAGCAGTTCTTC. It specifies CASSRSGGGYNEQFF.

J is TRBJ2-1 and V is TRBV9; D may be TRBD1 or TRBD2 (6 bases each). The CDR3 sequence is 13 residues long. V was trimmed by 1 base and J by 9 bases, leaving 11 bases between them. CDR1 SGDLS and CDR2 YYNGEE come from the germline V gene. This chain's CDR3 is CASSVIGGIEQFF. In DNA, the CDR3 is TGTGCCAGCAGCGTAATCGGGGGCATTGAGCAGTTCTTC.

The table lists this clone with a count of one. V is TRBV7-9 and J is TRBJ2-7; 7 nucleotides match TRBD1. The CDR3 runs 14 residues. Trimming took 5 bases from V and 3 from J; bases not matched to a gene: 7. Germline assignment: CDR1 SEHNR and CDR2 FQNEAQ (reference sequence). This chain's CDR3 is CASSPRQGHYEQYF. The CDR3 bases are TGTGCCAGCAGCCCGCGACAGGGACACTACGAGCAGTACTTC.